The 28 T cell receptor beta chains below come from one sample, sequenced in a study of blood T cell repertoires in COVID-19. The assay was immunoSEQ multiplex PCR, and TCRdb's table has in-frame clones only and misses some. The table lists some 200,000 clones, 60% to 80% of them singletons, with 17% in the top ten. Sequencing was performed on PBMCs or T cells enriched from blood (not recorded which). The receptors were sampled from a woman in her 50s who had recovered from COVID-19.

This clone was recorded a few times. The rearrangement joins TRBV7-2 to TRBJ2-3; tentatively, D is TRBD2 (6 bases). Trimming pared 2 bases from V and 6 bases from J, leaving 21 bases between. There are 17 residues in the CDR3. Germline CDR1 SGHTA, CDR2 FQGNSA. CDR3 bases: TGTGCCAGCAGCTTAATGGTAGCGGATGCCCTTTTGGATACGCAGTATTTT. Translation: CASSLMVADALLDTQYF.

This sequence joins TRBV18 and TRBJ2-5, with 12 bases that match TRBD2. Trimming removed 4 bases from V and 5 bases from J; junction bases left unmatched: 8. The CDR3 is 16 residues long. The V gene's germline CDR1 is KGHSH and CDR2 LQKENI. The CDR3 sequence: CASSLSTSGRGETQYF. As DNA, the CDR3 is TGTGCCAGCTCACTTTCGACTAGCGGGAGAGGGGAGACCCAGTACTTC. The entire variable domain, with the rest obtained from reference TRBV18 and TRBJ2-5, is as follows: NAGVMQNPRHLVRRRGQEARLRCSPMKGHSHVYWYRQLPEEGLKFMVYLQKENIIDESGMPKERFSAEFPKEGPSILRIQQVVRGDSAAYFCASSLSTSGRGETQYFGPGTRLLVL.

V is TRBV19 and J is TRBJ1-4, with D maybe TRBD1 (5 bases). V was cut by 9 bases and J by 6 bases, with 11 bases left in between. Germline CDR1 is LNHDA and CDR2 is SQIVND (reference sequence). This CDR3 region has 12 residues. The CDR3 DNA reads TGTGCCAGCCGCAGGGAGGATGAAAAACTGTTTTTT. It specifies CASRREDEKLFF.

The chain joins TRBV30 to TRBJ2-1; 9 nucleotides agree with TRBD2. Germline CDR1 reads GTSNPN; CDR2 reads SVGIG (reference sequence). J lost 9 bases, V lost 0 bases, and 6 bases had no gene match. The CDR3 is 14 residues long. CDR3 sequence reads: CAWSVQAGGREQFF. The CDR3 DNA reads as TGTGCCTGGAGTGTCCAGGCGGGAGGGCGTGAGCAGTTCTTC.

This chain uses TRBV5-3 with TRBJ2-6; maybe TRBD1 (5 bases). TRBV5-3 is assigned to the ORF class and has an uncertain function. V gave up 4 bases and J gave up 4 bases, with 15 bases separating them. The CDR3 spans 16 residues. This chain's CDR3 is CARSPLTRTGANVLTF. The CDR3 DNA is TGTGCCAGAAGCCCACTGACCCGGACAGGGGCCAACGTCCTGACTTTC.

The V call is TRBV18, the J call TRBJ2-3; D is undetermined. Looked up from germline, CDR1 is KGHSH and CDR2 is LQKENI. This CDR3 region has 15 residues. V lost 1 base to trimming and J lost 6 bases, with 14 bases between them. The CDR3 reads CASSPQRTRLDTQYF. CDR3 sequence (DNA): TGTGCCAGCTCACCACAGCGAACCCGTCTGGATACGCAGTATTTT.

The chain employs TRBV5-1 and TRBJ2-1, with 7 positions matching TRBD1. The CDR3 runs to 15 residues. J was trimmed by 4 bases and V by 5 bases; bases with no gene match: 9. CDR1 and CDR2 (germline): SGHRS, YFSETQ. The CDR3 reads CASRRTGTEYNEQFF. The CDR3 DNA sequence: TGCGCCAGCAGACGCACCGGGACAGAGTACAATGAGCAGTTCTTC.

CDR3 loop: CASREGTGKWGEQFF. CDR3 DNA sequence: TGTGCCAGCAGGGAGGGCACAGGAAAATGGGGTGAGCAGTTCTTC. The rearrangement joins TRBV2 to TRBJ2-1; maybe TRBD2 (6 bases). Germline CDR1 is SNHLY and CDR2 is FYNNEI. V dropped 6 bases and J dropped 9 bases, with 21 bases sitting between them. This CDR3 region has 15 residues.

This chain connects TRBV7-9 to TRBJ2-7, with 7 bases that match TRBD2. The CDR3 is made up of 11 amino acids. The germline V gene encodes CDR1 SEHNR and CDR2 FQNEAQ (reference sequence). Written as DNA, the CDR3 is TGTGCGGGCGGGAGCTCCTACGAGCAGTACTTC. The encoded protein is CAGGSSYEQYF.

J is TRBJ2-2 and V is TRBV9; 9 bases are shared with TRBD1. Germline loops: CDR1 SGDLS, CDR2 YYNGEE. J gave up 5 bases and V 2 bases, and 4 bases lay outside the gene matches. The CDR3 consists of 15 residues. In nucleotides, the CDR3 is TGTGCCAGCAGCGTGACACAGGGGGCGACCGGGGAGCTGTTTTTT. Residues: CASSVTQGATGELFF.

J is TRBJ2-7 and V is TRBV7-9; 13 nucleotides agree with TRBD2. Trimming took 8 bases from V and 3 from J; bases not matched to a gene: 1. CDR3 size: 13 residues. Germline V gene lookup returns CDR1 SEHNR and CDR2 FQNEAQ (reference sequence). The CDR3 is CASGTSGIYEQYF. The CDR3 DNA sequence: TGTGCCAGCGGGACTAGCGGGATCTACGAGCAGTACTTC.

The chain carries TRBV3-1 (or the pseudogene TRBV3-2) and TRBJ2-7; D is ambiguous. The CDR3 consists of 14 residues. Germline V lookup: CDR1 LGHDT, CDR2 YNNKEL (reference sequence). V lost 0 bases and J 3 bases, leaving 9 bases between the germline ends. The DNA of the CDR3 is TGTGCCAGCAGCCAAGAAAACTTGCGCTACGAGCAGTACTTC. This encodes CASSQENLRYEQYF.

This clone was detected many times. The V and J genes are TRBV4-3 and TRBJ1-6; D not resolved. CDR1 and CDR2 from the germline V gene are LGHNA and YSLEER. The CDR3 consists of 13 residues. Deletions cut 0 bases from V and 6 bases from J, with 3 bases between. The CDR3 DNA reads as TGCGCCAGCAGCCAAGACAGTAATTCACCCCTCCACTTT. Protein: CASSQDSNSPLHF.

J is TRBJ2-7 and V is TRBV10-3, with 9 nucleotides matching TRBD1. Germline lookup yields CDR1 ENHRY and CDR2 SYGVKD. J was trimmed by 1 base and V by 4 bases; bases with no gene match: 5. This CDR3 has 15 residues. CDR3 in DNA: TGTGCCATCAGTGGACAGGGGGGCCAATCCTACGAGCAGTACTTC. Encoded protein: CAISGQGGQSYEQYF.

J is TRBJ2-7 and V is TRBV9; tentatively, D is TRBD1 (6 bases). Germline values: CDR1 SGDLS, CDR2 YYNGEE. V lost 7 bases and J 9 bases, leaving 23 bases between the germline ends. The CDR3 loop spans 14 amino acids. CDR3 DNA: TGTGCCAGCTCTTATGGGGCAGGGGATACCCCGCAGTACTTC. Translating it yields CASSYGAGDTPQYF.

J is TRBJ1-1 and V is TRBV27; TRBD1 is a possible D gene (5 bases). V was trimmed by 5 bases and J by 4 bases, leaving 20 bases between them. This CDR3 contains 16 residues. Germline assignment: CDR1 MNHEY and CDR2 SMNVEV (reference sequence). CDR3 nucleotides: TGTGCCAGCAGTCCCCGACAGAACTCCAAGGGCACTGAAGCTTTCTTT. Translated: CASSPRQNSKGTEAFF.

This clone was found a few times. This chain joins TRBV5-6 and TRBJ1-5; weak D call: TRBD1 (5 bases). Trimming removed 1 base from V and 5 bases from J, with 13 bases in between. CDR1 is SGHDT and CDR2 is YYEEEE in the germline V gene. This CDR3 spans 15 amino acids. DNA for the CDR3: TGTGCCAGCAGCTTGTTTGGGGGGACGTATCAGCCCCAGCATTTT. Translating gives CASSLFGGTYQPQHF.

For this clone: The identical CDR3 is also encoded by other nucleotide sequences in the sample. The chain recombines TRBV7-8 with TRBJ1-1; TRBD1 matches at 8 bases. This CDR3 spans 13 amino acids. After removal of 2 bases from V and 4 bases from J, the junction contained 0 bases not matched to a gene. CDR1 is SGHVS and CDR2 is FQNEAQ in the germline V gene. The CDR3 is CASSLTGGTEAFF. CDR3 sequence (DNA): TGTGCCAGCAGCTTAACAGGGGGCACTGAAGCTTTCTTT.

This chain connects TRBV5-4 to TRBJ1-2; TRBD1 is a possible D gene (6 bases). Germline CDR1 and CDR2: SGHNT and YYREEE (reference sequence). The CDR3 spans 15 residues. V shed 2 bases and J shed 8 bases, with 19 bases lying between them. The CDR3 region has the DNA TGTGCCAGCAGCTTAGACAGGACCCAGGTTAGCGGCTACACCTTC. Encoded protein: CASSLDRTQVSGYTF.

V is TRBV28 and J is TRBJ2-1, with 16 bases fitting TRBD2. In germline, CDR1 is MDHEN, CDR2 SYDVKM. This CDR3 comprises 15 residues. With 2 bases clipped from V and 16 bases from J, the junction kept 8 bases outside the gene matches. CDR3 bases: TGTGCCAGCAGTTTACGGGGACTAGCGGGAGGGGTGCTCTTCTTC. Translating gives CASSLRGLAGGVLFF.

The chain joins TRBV3-1 (or the pseudogene TRBV3-2) to TRBJ2-7; no clear D gene. CDR3 size: 12 residues. Looked up from germline, CDR1 is LGHDT and CDR2 is YNNKEL (reference sequence). Trimming pared 4 bases from V and 5 bases from J, leaving 9 bases between. CDR3 amino acids: CASSPTQDEQYF. As DNA, the CDR3 is TGTGCCAGCAGCCCCACGCAGGACGAGCAGTACTTC.

The chain recombines TRBV12-5 with TRBJ2-1; 7 bases line up with TRBD2. Trimming removed 6 bases from V and 4 bases from J; junction bases left unmatched: 9. There are 15 residues in the CDR3. Germline assignment: CDR1 LGHNT and CDR2 FRNRAP. The DNA for the CDR3 is TGTGCTAGTGGGGCCGGGACTACAAATTACAATGAGCAGTTCTTC. The encoded protein is CASGAGTTNYNEQFF.

The chain uses TRBV5-6 and TRBJ2-7; 8 bases agree with TRBD1. Germline loops: CDR1 SGHDT, CDR2 YYEEEE. CDR3 length: 15 amino acids. V lost 4 bases to trimming and J lost 1 base; unmatched junction nucleotides: 7. CDR3 DNA sequence: TGTGCCAGCAGCCGGACTGGGACAGGTTCCTACGAGCAGTACTTC. It yields the protein CASSRTGTGSYEQYF.

This chain links TRBV28 with TRBJ1-2, with TRBD1 as a possible D gene (6 bases). The CDR3 contains 13 residues. With 6 bases removed from V and 4 bases from J, the gap between germline ends came to 12 bases. Per germline, CDR1 MDHEN and CDR2 SYDVKM. In nucleotides, the CDR3 is TGTGCCAGCAGGCTCAACAGGGCCTATGGCTACACCTTC. It translates to CASRLNRAYGYTF.

The V gene is TRBV5-1, the J gene TRBJ2-1; 12 nucleotides match TRBD2. CDR1 is SGHRS, CDR2 YFSETQ, per germline. The CDR3 is made up of 15 amino acids. J lost 7 bases, V lost 4 bases, and 6 bases had no gene match. The CDR3 coding sequence is TGCGCCAGCAGCCCGACTAGCGGGAGCACTAATGAGCAGTTCTTC. It translates to CASSPTSGSTNEQFF. Variable domain in full (rest from reference TRBV5-1 and TRBJ2-1): KAGVTQTPRYLIKTRGQQVTLSCSPISGHRSVSWYQQTPGQGLQFLFEYFSETQRNKGNFPGRFSGRQFSNSRSEMNVSTLELGDSALYLCASSPTSGSTNEQFFGPGTRLTVL.

This clone was seen only a few times. The chain joins TRBV6-4 to TRBJ2-5; 11 bases agree with TRBD1. J was trimmed by 2 bases and V by 2 bases; bases with no gene match: 1. Germline V gene sequence: CDR1 MRHNA, CDR2 SNTAGT. This CDR3 contains 15 residues. CDR3 sequence reads: CASSDGTGGQETQYF. In DNA, the CDR3 is TGTGCCAGCAGTGACGGGACAGGGGGGCAAGAGACCCAGTACTTC.

The chain links TRBV7-3 to TRBJ2-5, with TRBD2 matching over 7 bases. Germline trimming cut 5 bases from V and 5 bases from J; bases unmatched to any gene: 8. CDR1 SGHTA and CDR2 FQGTGA come from the germline V gene. This CDR3 has 14 residues. CDR3 loop: CASSLRERGETQYF. The CDR3 nucleotides are TGTGCCAGCAGCCTGCGGGAGAGAGGGGAGACCCAGTACTTC.

The chain joins TRBV29-1 to TRBJ1-2, with D tentatively TRBD1 (6 bases). The germline V gene has CDR1 SQVTM and CDR2 ANQGSEA. This CDR3 contains 13 residues. Trimming stripped 0 bases from V and 8 bases from J, with 13 bases between. The CDR3 DNA reads as TGCAGCGTTGAAGATGGGGGCTGGAGGGGCTACACCTTC. This translates into CSVEDGGWRGYTF.